The entry below describes one T cell receptor beta chain. Sequencing was performed with immunoSEQ multiplex PCR; in TCRdb, only in-frame clones are kept and a portion is missing. This table holds 150,000 to 200,000 clones, 84% found once. This entry belongs to a study of blood T cell repertoires in COVID-19. The V and J ends lost 4 bases and 11 bases, in that order; junction bases with no gene match: 4. This CDR3 is built from 11 residues. Germline V gives CDR1 LGHDT, CDR2 YNNKEL (reference sequence). The clonotype originates from a woman of 80 years or more with acute or convalescent COVID-19. Sequencing was done on a sample of peripheral blood. V gene TRBV3-1 (or the pseudogene TRBV3-2) combines with J gene TRBJ1-1, with 7 bases lining up with TRBD1. The CDR3 loop is CASSLRGAAFF. The DNA of the CDR3 is TGTGCCAGCAGCCTCAGGGGGGCGGCTTTCTTT.